Listed below are T cell receptor beta chains from one sample, sequenced in a study of T cell repertoires in cytomegalovirus infection. Each CDR3 protein gets one entry after TCRdb re-called the reads with MiXCR. The sample yields about 310,000 distinct CDR3 sequences, approximately 25% seen once. For these TCRs, the target antigens are not known. Source: cultured PBMCs, taken from culture after CMV antigen stimulation. Every receptor here comes from a human donor in good health (CMV status not recorded). Some clones in this sample may be carry-over from other donors' samples. Both conserved end residues are trimmed from each CDR3. Each record gives: CDR3 protein, V gene, J gene.

CDR3: ASSFPGTGSYEQY; V: TRBV28; J: TRBJ2-7
CDR3: ASSAFGSGDIQY; V: TRBV27; J: TRBJ2-4
CDR3: ASSLAVSGSGETQY; V: TRBV7-2; J: TRBJ2-5
CDR3: ASSSGTSSGAYNEQF; V: TRBV7-7; J: TRBJ2-1
CDR3: ASSLAAGDADEQF; V: TRBV7-9; J: TRBJ2-1
CDR3: ASSMGGLLIDEQF; V: TRBV19; J: TRBJ2-1
CDR3: ASRRVGTGIDGYT; V: TRBV6-1; J: TRBJ1-2
CDR3: ASSYDTGKETQY; V: TRBV6-1; J: TRBJ2-5
CDR3: ASSNRGELYNEQF; V: TRBV4-1; J: TRBJ2-1
CDR3: ASSDLSNQPQH; V: TRBV6-1; J: TRBJ1-5
CDR3: ASRERQREGTYNEQF; V: TRBV19; J: TRBJ2-1
CDR3: ASGLAGGDTQY; V: TRBV28; J: TRBJ2-3
CDR3: ASRLSGAGETQY; V: TRBV12-3/TRBV12-4; J: TRBJ2-5
CDR3: ATEGVGTNNEQF; V: TRBV24-1; J: TRBJ2-1
CDR3: ASSFSAGMDEQF; V: TRBV7-4; J: TRBJ2-1
CDR3: ASRRSRLLQETQY; V: TRBV12-3/TRBV12-4; J: TRBJ2-5
CDR3: ASSYQPGAANEQF; V: TRBV12-3/TRBV12-4; J: TRBJ2-1
CDR3: AIGGTGELF; V: TRBV7-9; J: TRBJ2-2
CDR3: ASRGASGTYNEQF; V: TRBV19; J: TRBJ2-1
CDR3: ASSSSTGPYEQY; V: TRBV27; J: TRBJ2-7
CDR3: AWTEGSEPQH; V: TRBV30; J: TRBJ1-5
CDR3: ASSLGYSGIGEQY; V: TRBV7-2; J: TRBJ2-7
CDR3: ASSLQRTGELF; V: TRBV7-3; J: TRBJ2-2
CDR3: ASSLWSLTGGGYT; V: TRBV28; J: TRBJ1-2
CDR3: ASSFWTNEKLF; V: TRBV28; J: TRBJ1-4
CDR3: ASSRIAGPRGEQF; V: TRBV28; J: TRBJ2-1
CDR3: ASSLAGQGGNTGELF; V: TRBV7-8; J: TRBJ2-2
CDR3: ASLKTGGYTEAF; V: TRBV27; J: TRBJ1-1
CDR3: ASSEISGRPDTQY; V: TRBV25-1; J: TRBJ2-3
CDR3: ASQGGYNEQF; V: TRBV25-1; J: TRBJ2-1
CDR3: ASSPALNTYNEQF; V: TRBV6-5; J: TRBJ2-1
CDR3: ASSLEDNTEAF; V: TRBV7-9; J: TRBJ1-1
CDR3: ASSIERTYYGYT; V: TRBV19; J: TRBJ1-2
CDR3: ASSPGQGDSPLH; V: TRBV18; J: TRBJ1-6
CDR3: ASSQDTAPGEKLF; V: TRBV4-1; J: TRBJ1-4
CDR3: ASSSQGPGGNQPQH; V: TRBV28; J: TRBJ1-5
CDR3: ASSDRLSNQPQH; V: TRBV7-2; J: TRBJ1-5
CDR3: ASSLDLAGQQF; V: TRBV11-3; J: TRBJ2-1
CDR3: ASGQGPSEKLF; V: TRBV2; J: TRBJ1-4
CDR3: ASSPGLGGYTQY; V: TRBV27; J: TRBJ2-3
CDR3: ASSHRTRRDEQF; V: TRBV4-1; J: TRBJ2-1
CDR3: AWSVGGVNYEQY; V: TRBV30; J: TRBJ2-7
CDR3: ATREQGAPTDTQY; V: TRBV10-3; J: TRBJ2-3
CDR3: ASRRLAGGLLAKNIQY; V: TRBV7-2; J: TRBJ2-4
CDR3: ASSPGAGAAGANVLT; V: TRBV19; J: TRBJ2-6
CDR3: SVPGLAGIGELF; V: TRBV29-1; J: TRBJ2-2
CDR3: AISESALRGYT; V: TRBV10-3; J: TRBJ1-2
CDR3: ARGTSGFGAEQY; V: TRBV2; J: TRBJ2-7
CDR3: ASSRDTEQF; V: TRBV4-1; J: TRBJ2-1
CDR3: ASSARGRGYGYT; V: TRBV7-2; J: TRBJ1-2